The 17 T cell receptor beta chains below all came from one sample that was sequenced in a study of cytomegalovirus exposure and HLA in healthy donors. Both 60 Vbeta primers and 13 Jbeta primers went into the PCR. Some clones are missing from TCRdb's copy, which holds only in-frame ones; the method was immunoSEQ multiplex PCR. Among 100,000 to 150,000 clones, roughly 80% were seen once, and the ten largest hold 15% to 20%. Sequencing input: PBMCs. These receptors were collected from a man between 18 and 35 years old in good health and CMV-seropositive.

The gene calls are TRBV10-3 and TRBJ1-1; D is ambiguous. Germline V CDR1 and CDR2: ENHRY, SYGVKD. Trimming shortened V by 6 bases and J by 6 bases, and 14 bases separated the two germline ends. CDR3 length: 13 amino acids. In DNA, the CDR3 is TGTGCCATCAGCTCCACTAGGTTCGCTGAAGCTTTCTTT. Its translation: CAISSTRFAEAFF.

The chain carries TRBV21-1 and TRBJ2-2; no DNA check was done on the table's D call, TRBD2. TRBV21-1 is a listed pseudogene. The CDR3 loop spans 17 amino acids. CDR3 in amino acids: CASSGFIGGANTGELFF. CDR3 bases: TGTGCCAGCAGTGGCTTTATAGGAGGGGCGAACACCGGGGAGCTGTTTTTT.

This clone appeared a single time. This chain joins TRBV30 and TRBJ2-2; TRBD1 is a possible D gene (6 bases). The CDR3 loop spans 12 amino acids. Trimming removed 1 base from V and 6 bases from J, with 6 bases in between. Per the germline V gene, CDR1 is GTSNPN and CDR2 is SVGIG (reference sequence). DNA of the CDR3: TGTGCCTGGAGTGCAGGGGCCGGGGAGCTGTTTTTT. This translates into CAWSAGAGELFF.

The rearrangement links TRBV5-6 to TRBJ1-3; D unresolved. Trimming shortened V by 0 bases and J by 0 bases, and 7 bases separated the two germline ends. Germline V lookup: CDR1 SGHDT, CDR2 YYEEEE. The CDR3 consists of 15 residues. The CDR3 reads CASSLEDFSGNTIYF. DNA for the CDR3: TGTGCCAGCAGCTTGGAGGACTTCTCTGGAAACACCATATATTTT.

The chain recombines TRBV5-4 with TRBJ1-3, with a weak D call TRBD1 (6 bases). The CDR3 contains 15 residues. V dropped 4 bases and J dropped 0 bases, with 11 bases sitting between them. Germline CDR1 SGHNT, CDR2 YYREEE (reference sequence). The CDR3 bases are TGTGCCAGCAGCGTACAGGGACGCTCTGGAAACACCATATATTTT. It translates to CASSVQGRSGNTIYF.

The chain carries TRBV5-1 and TRBJ2-5, with TRBD1 identical over 7 bases. V dropped 4 bases and J dropped 1; count of bases not matched to a gene: 4. CDR3 size: 14 residues. Germline CDR1 reads SGHRS; CDR2 reads YFSETQ. The CDR3 reads CASSPGQPQETQYF. CDR3 nucleotides: TGCGCCAGCAGCCCGGGACAGCCCCAAGAGACCCAGTACTTC.

This sequence joins TRBV27 and TRBJ2-7; no firm D call. The length of the CDR3 is 14 residues. CDR1 and CDR2 from the germline V gene are MNHEY and SMNVEV (reference sequence). Trimming removed 5 bases at V and 5 bases at J, with 16 bases between. In DNA form, the CDR3 reads TGTGCCAGCAGTCCCGATCCAAGAGGTGACGAGCAGTACTTC. Encoded protein: CASSPDPRGDEQYF.

This clone is a singleton in its sample. This chain uses TRBV2 with TRBJ2-2; the D is unclear. Germline assignment: CDR1 SNHLY and CDR2 FYNNEI. The V end was cut by 7 bases, the J end by 6 bases, with 9 bases between. The CDR3 runs 12 residues. This CDR3 is CASNNSPGELFF. In DNA form, the CDR3 reads TGTGCCAGCAATAACAGCCCCGGGGAGCTGTTTTTT.

The chain links TRBV30 to TRBJ1-2, with 9 bases that match TRBD1. There are 15 residues in the CDR3. The V and J ends lost 2 bases and 3 bases, in that order; junction bases with no gene match: 7. Germline CDR1 reads GTSNPN; CDR2 reads SVGIG (reference sequence). The CDR3 loop reads CAWSPTGGRYYGYTF. In DNA form, the CDR3 reads TGTGCCTGGAGTCCAACAGGGGGCAGGTACTATGGCTACACCTTC.

The chain uses TRBV6-5 and TRBJ1-2; D may be TRBD1 (6 bases). This CDR3 has 15 amino acids. CDR1 is MNHEY, CDR2 SVGAGI, per germline. V lost 4 bases, J lost 8 bases, and 20 bases lay in between. The CDR3: CASSWGGGGRNGYTF. The CDR3 nucleotides are TGTGCCAGCAGTTGGGGGGGTGGGGGGCGTAACGGCTACACCTTC.

The table lists this clone with a few counts. The chain uses TRBV6-5 and TRBJ2-3, with D tentatively TRBD1 (5 bases). There are 15 residues in the CDR3. Trimming left V 0 bases short and J 2 bases short, with 9 bases between. Germline CDR1 MNHEY, CDR2 SVGAGI. The CDR3 protein is CASSYSAGSTDTQYF. The CDR3 DNA reads TGTGCCAGCAGTTACTCGGCAGGGTCCACAGATACGCAGTATTTT.

The rearrangement links TRBV4-1 to TRBJ2-7; D might be TRBD1 (6 bases). CDR1 MGHRA and CDR2 YSYEKL come from the germline V gene. The CDR3 spans 16 residues. Between the trimmed V and J ends, which lost 2 bases and 7 bases, there was a span of 21 bases. This chain's CDR3 is CASSQYPGTPGKEQYF. DNA of the CDR3: TGCGCCAGCAGCCAATACCCCGGGACACCAGGGAAGGAGCAGTACTTC.

V and J are TRBV7-9 and TRBJ2-4; maybe TRBD2 (5 bases). The germline V gene has CDR1 SEHNR and CDR2 FQNEAQ (reference sequence). V was shortened by 6 bases and J by 5 bases, with 14 bases between the two germline ends. This CDR3 has 14 amino acids. The CDR3 sequence: CASSPGMKENIQYF. The CDR3 DNA is TGTGCCAGCAGTCCCGGGATGAAGGAAAACATTCAGTACTTC.

The J gene is TRBJ1-3, the V gene TRBV30, with TRBD1 matching 7 bases. The V and J ends lost 3 bases and 0 bases, in that order; junction bases with no gene match: 2. Germline V gene lookup returns CDR1 GTSNPN and CDR2 SVGIG (reference sequence). The CDR3 contains 14 residues. This CDR3 reads CAWRGGSSGNTIYF. CDR3 nucleotides: TGTGCCTGGAGAGGGGGCAGCTCTGGAAACACCATATATTTT.

J is TRBJ1-2 and V is TRBV6-5, with D uncertain. Germline lookup yields CDR1 MNHEY and CDR2 SVGAGI. This CDR3 has 15 amino acids. The ends were cut back, 4 bases at V and 8 bases at J, with 20 bases in the middle. The CDR3 DNA reads TGTGCCAGCAGTTCTTACAGAGACGCCGCCAACGGCTACACCTTC. Protein sequence: CASSSYRDAANGYTF.

The genes are TRBV7-6 and TRBJ2-5; 7 nucleotides line up with TRBD1. Germline V gene lookup returns CDR1 SGHVS and CDR2 FNYEAQ. Trimming cost V 0 bases and J 5 bases; bases outside gene matches: 6. The CDR3 runs to 15 residues. CDR3 in DNA: TGTGCCAGCAGCTTAGCAGACAGGGTAGGCGAGACCCAGTACTTC. Translation gives CASSLADRVGETQYF.

J is TRBJ1-2 and V is TRBV5-1; the D gene is possibly TRBD1 (5 bases). Trimming shortened V by 0 bases and J by 8 bases, and 8 bases separated the two germline ends. The CDR3 spans 12 residues. Germline V CDR1 and CDR2: SGHRS, YFSETQ. The CDR3 bases are TGCGCCAGCAGCTTGGAGGGGAACGGCTACACCTTC. It yields the protein CASSLEGNGYTF.